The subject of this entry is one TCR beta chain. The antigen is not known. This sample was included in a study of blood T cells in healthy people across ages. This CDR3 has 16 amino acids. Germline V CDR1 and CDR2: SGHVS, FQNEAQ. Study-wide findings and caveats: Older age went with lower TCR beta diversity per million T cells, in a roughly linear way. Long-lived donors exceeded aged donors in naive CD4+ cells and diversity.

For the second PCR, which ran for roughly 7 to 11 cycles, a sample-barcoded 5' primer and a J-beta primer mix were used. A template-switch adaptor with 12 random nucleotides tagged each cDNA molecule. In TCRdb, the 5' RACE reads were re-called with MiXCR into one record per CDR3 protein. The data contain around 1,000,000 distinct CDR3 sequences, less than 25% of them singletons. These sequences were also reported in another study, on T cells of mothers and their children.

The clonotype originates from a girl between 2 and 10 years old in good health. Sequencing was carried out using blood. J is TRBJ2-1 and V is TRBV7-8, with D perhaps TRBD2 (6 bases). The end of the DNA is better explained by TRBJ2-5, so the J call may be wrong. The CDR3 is CASSLALREGGETQYF. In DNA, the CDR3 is TGTGCCAGCAGCTTAGCGCTGCGGGAAGGAGGAGAGACCCAGTACTTC.